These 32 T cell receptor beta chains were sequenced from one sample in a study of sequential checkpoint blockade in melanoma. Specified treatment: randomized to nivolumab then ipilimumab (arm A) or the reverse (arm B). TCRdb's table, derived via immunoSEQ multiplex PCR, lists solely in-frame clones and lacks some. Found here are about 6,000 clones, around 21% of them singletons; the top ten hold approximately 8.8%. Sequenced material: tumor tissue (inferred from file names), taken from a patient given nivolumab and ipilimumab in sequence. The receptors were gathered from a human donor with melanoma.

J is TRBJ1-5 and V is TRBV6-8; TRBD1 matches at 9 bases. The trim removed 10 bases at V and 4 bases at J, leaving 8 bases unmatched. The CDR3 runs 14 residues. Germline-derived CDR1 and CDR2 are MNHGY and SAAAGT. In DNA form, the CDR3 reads TGTGCCATCAGACAACAGGGGGCAAATCAGCCCCAGCATTTT. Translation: CAIRQQGANQPQHF.

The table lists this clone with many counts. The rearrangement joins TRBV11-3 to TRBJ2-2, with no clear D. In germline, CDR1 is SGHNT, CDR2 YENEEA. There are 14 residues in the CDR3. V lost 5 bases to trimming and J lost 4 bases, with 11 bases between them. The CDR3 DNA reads TGTGCCAGCAGCCCAGATGGTGGCACCGGGGAGCTGTTTTTT. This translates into CASSPDGGTGELFF. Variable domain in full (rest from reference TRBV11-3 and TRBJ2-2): EAGVVQSPRYKIIEKKQPVAFWCNPISGHNTLYWYLQNLGQGPELLIRYENEEAVDDSQLPKDRFSAERLKGVDSTLKIQPAELGDSAVYLCASSPDGGTGELFFGEGSRLTVL.

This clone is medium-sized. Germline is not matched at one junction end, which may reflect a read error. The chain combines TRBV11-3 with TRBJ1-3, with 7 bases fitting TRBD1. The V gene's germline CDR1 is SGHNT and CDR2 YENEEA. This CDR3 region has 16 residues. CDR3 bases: TGTGCCAGCAGCATAGACAGGGCGGGCTCTGGAAACACCATATATTTT. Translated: CASSIDRAGSGNTIYF.

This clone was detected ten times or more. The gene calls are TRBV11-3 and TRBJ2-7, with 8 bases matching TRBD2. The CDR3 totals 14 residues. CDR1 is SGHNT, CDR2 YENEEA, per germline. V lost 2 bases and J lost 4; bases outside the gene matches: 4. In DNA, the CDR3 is TGTGCCAGCAGCTTAAGCGGGAGTAGGTACGAGCAGTACTTC. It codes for CASSLSGSRYEQYF.

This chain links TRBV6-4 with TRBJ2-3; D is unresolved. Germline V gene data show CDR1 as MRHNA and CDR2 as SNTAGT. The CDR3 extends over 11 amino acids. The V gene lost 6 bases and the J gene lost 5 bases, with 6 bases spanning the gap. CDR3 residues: CASRARDTQYF. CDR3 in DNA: TGTGCCAGCAGGGCGCGAGATACGCAGTATTTT.

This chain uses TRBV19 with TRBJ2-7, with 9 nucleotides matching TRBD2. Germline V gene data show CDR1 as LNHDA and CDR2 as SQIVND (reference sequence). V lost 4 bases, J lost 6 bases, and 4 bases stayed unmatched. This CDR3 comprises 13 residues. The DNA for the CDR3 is TGTGCCAGTAGTAGCGGGAGGGCCGTCGAGCAGTACTTC. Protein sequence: CASSSGRAVEQYF.

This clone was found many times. CDR3: CASSLDVYQETQYF. CDR3 sequence (DNA): TGTGCCAGCAGCTTGGATGTCTACCAAGAGACCCAGTACTTC. V and J are TRBV11-3 and TRBJ2-5; D ambiguous. This CDR3 is 14 amino acids long. Germline CDR1 is SGHNT and CDR2 is YENEEA. V lost 3 bases and J lost 0, with 8 bases in between.

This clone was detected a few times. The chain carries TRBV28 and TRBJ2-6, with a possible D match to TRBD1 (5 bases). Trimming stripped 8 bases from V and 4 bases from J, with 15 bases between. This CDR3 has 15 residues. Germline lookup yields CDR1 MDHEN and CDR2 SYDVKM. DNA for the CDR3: TGTGCCAGCGAGGACATCCTTGGAGGGGCCAACGTCCTGACTTTC. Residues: CASEDILGGANVLTF.

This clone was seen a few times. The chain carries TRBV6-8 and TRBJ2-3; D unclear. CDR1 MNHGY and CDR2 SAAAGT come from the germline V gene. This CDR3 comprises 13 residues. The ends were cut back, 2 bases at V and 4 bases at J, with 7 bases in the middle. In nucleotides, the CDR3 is TGTGCCAGCAGTTACGGCTTCGCAGATACGCAGTATTTT. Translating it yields CASSYGFADTQYF.

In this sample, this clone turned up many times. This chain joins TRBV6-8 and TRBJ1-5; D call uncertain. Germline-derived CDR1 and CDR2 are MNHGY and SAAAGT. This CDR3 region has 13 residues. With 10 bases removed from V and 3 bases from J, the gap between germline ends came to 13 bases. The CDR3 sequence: CAITANLNQPQHF. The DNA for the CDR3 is TGTGCCATCACTGCGAATCTCAATCAGCCCCAGCATTTT.

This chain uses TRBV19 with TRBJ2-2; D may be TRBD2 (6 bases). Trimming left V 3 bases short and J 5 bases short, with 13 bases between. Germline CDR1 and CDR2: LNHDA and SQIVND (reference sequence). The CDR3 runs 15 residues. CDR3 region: CASSIGGSWTGELFF. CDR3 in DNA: TGTGCCAGTAGTATTGGGGGGTCGTGGACCGGGGAGCTGTTTTTT. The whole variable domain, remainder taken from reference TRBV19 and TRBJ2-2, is DGGITQSPKYLFRKEGQNVTLSCEQNLNHDAMYWYRQDPGQGLRLIYYSQIVNDFQKGDIAEGYSVSREKKESFPLTVTSAQKNPTAFYLCASSIGGSWTGELFFGEGSRLTVL.

For the CDR3, the DNA is TGTGCCAGCACGAGCGGGAGTGGGTGGTTTCCTTACAATGAGCAGTTCTTC. Translation gives CASTSGSGWFPYNEQFF. V usage is TRBV14 and J usage is TRBJ2-1; TRBD2 agrees at 8 bases. The CDR3 runs 17 residues. The trim removed 7 bases at V and 4 bases at J, leaving 15 bases unmatched. CDR1 is SGHDN, CDR2 FVKESK, per germline. Full variable domain (remainder filled in from reference TRBV14 and TRBJ2-1): EAGVTQFPSHSVIEKGQTVTLRCDPISGHDNLYWYRRVMGKEIKFLLHFVKESKQDESGMPNNRFLAERTGGTYSTLKVQPAELEDSGVYFCASTSGSGWFPYNEQFFGPGTRLTVL.

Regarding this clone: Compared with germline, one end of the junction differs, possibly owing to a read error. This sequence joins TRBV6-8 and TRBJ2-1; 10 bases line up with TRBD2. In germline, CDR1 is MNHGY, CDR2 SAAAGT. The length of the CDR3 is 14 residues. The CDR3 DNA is TGTGCCATCAGTGGGCTAGCGGGAGTCGATGAGCAGTTCTTC. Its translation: CAISGLAGVDEQFF.

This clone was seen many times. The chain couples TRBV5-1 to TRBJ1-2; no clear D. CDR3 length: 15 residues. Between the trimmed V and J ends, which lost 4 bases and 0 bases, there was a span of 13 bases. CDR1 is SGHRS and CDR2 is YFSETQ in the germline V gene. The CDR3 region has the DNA TGCGCCAGCAGCCAAGGCGCCTTAGCTAACTATGGCTACACCTTC. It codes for CASSQGALANYGYTF.

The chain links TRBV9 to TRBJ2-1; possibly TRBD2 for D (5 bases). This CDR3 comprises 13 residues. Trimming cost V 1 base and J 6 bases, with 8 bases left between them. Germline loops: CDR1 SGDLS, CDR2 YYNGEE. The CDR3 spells CASSVLAGNEQFF. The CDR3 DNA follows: TGTGCCAGCAGCGTACTGGCGGGCAATGAGCAGTTCTTC. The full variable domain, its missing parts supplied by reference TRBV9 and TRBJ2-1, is DSGVTQTPKHLITATGQRVTLRCSPRSGDLSVYWYQQSLDQGLQFLIQYYNGEERAKGNILERFSAQQFPDLHSELNLSSLELGDSALYFCASSVLAGNEQFFGPGTRLTVL.

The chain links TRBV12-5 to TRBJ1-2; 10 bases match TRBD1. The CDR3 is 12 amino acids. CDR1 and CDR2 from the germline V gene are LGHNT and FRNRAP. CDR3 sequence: CADRGQGGGYTF. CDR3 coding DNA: TGTGCCGACCGCGGACAGGGGGGTGGCTACACCTTC.

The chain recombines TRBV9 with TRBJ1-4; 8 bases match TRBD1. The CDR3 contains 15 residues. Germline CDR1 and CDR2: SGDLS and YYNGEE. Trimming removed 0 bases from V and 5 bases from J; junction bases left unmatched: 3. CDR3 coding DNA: TGTGCCAGCAGCGTAGGGACAGGGCCAAATGAAAAACTGTTTTTT. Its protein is CASSVGTGPNEKLFF.

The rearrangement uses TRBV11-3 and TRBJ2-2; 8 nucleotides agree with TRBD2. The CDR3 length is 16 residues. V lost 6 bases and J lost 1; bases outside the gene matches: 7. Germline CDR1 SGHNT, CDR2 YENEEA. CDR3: CASSLTSGQNTGELFF. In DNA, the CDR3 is TGTGCCAGCAGTCTAACTAGCGGACAGAACACCGGGGAGCTGTTTTTT.

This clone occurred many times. The CDR3 nucleotides read TGTGCCAGCAGCGTGGGACAGCTTAACTATGGCTACACCTTC. Translated, it gives CASSVGQLNYGYTF. The rearrangement uses TRBV11-3 and TRBJ1-2; the match to TRBD1 covers 7 bases. This CDR3 contains 14 residues. CDR1 and CDR2 from the germline V gene are SGHNT and YENEEA. V lost 5 bases and J lost 1; bases outside the gene matches: 4.

The CDR3 coding sequence is TGTGCCAGCAGCGGGAACCCCGGTCGGGACTGGCAGTTCTTC. This encodes CASSGNPGRDWQFF. This rearrangement joins TRBV9 to TRBJ2-1; D is perhaps TRBD2 (6 bases). The CDR3 covers 14 residues. The germline V gene encodes CDR1 SGDLS and CDR2 YYNGEE. With 3 bases removed from V and 12 bases from J, the gap between germline ends came to 19 bases.

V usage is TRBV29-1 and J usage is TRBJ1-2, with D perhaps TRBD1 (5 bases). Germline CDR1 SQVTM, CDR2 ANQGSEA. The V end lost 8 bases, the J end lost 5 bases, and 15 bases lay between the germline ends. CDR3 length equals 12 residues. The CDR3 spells CSTDGTDYGYTF. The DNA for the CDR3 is TGCAGCACAGACGGGACGGATTATGGCTACACCTTC.

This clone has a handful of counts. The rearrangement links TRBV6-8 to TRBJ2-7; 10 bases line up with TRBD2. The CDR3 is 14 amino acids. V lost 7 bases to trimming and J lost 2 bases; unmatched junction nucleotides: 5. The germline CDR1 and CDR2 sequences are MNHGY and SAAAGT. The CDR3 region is CASTGLAAAYEQYF. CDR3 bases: TGTGCCAGCACCGGACTAGCGGCCGCCTACGAGCAGTACTTC.

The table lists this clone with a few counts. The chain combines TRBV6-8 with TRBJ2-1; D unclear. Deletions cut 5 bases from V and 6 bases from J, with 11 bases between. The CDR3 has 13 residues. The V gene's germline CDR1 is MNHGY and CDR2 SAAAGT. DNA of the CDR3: TGTGCCAGCAGTGATCCGTCGGGCAATGAGCAGTTCTTC. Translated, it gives CASSDPSGNEQFF.

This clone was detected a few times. The DNA of the CDR3 is TGCGCCAGCAGCCAACGGGCTGCAGGGGGGCCTAATGAAAAACTGTTTTTT. This sequence encodes CASSQRAAGGPNEKLFF. The J gene is TRBJ1-4, the V gene TRBV4-1; TRBD1 aligns across 7 bases. Germline values: CDR1 MGHRA, CDR2 YSYEKL. V gave up 2 bases and J gave up 3 bases; unmatched junction bases: 9. CDR3 size: 17 residues.

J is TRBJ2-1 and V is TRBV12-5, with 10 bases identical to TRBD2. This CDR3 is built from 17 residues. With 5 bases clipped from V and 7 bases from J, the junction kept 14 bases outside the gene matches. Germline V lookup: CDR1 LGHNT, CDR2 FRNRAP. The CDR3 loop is CASGMDQLAGRINEQFF. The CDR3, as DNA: TGTGCTAGTGGTATGGACCAACTAGCGGGAAGGATTAATGAGCAGTTCTTC.

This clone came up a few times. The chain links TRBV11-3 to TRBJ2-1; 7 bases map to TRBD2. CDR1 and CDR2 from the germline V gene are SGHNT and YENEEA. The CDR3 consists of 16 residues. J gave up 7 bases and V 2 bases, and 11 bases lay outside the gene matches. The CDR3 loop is CASSLTDTSVRNEQFF. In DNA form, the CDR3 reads TGTGCCAGCAGCTTAACGGACACTAGCGTAAGAAATGAGCAGTTCTTC.

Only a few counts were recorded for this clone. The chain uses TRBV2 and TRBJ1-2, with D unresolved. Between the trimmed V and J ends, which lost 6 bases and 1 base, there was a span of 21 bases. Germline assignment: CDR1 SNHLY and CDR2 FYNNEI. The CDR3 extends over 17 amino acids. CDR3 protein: CASSTSHVPLLNYGYTF. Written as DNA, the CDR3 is TGTGCCAGCAGCACTTCCCACGTGCCACTTCTTAACTATGGCTACACCTTC.

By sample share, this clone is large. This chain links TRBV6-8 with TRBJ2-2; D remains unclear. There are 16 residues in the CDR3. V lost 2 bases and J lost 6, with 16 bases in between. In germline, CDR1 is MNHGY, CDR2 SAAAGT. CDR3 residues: CASSYGFLRAPGELFF. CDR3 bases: TGTGCCAGCAGTTACGGCTTCCTAAGGGCCCCCGGGGAGCTGTTTTTT.

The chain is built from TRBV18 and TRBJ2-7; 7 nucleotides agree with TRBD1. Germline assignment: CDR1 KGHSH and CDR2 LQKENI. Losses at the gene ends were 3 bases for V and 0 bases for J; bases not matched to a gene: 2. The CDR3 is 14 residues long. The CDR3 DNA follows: TGTGCCAGCTCACCGGCAGGGGGCTCCTACGAGCAGTACTTC. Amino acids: CASSPAGGSYEQYF. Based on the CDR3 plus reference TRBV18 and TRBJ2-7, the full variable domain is NAGVMQNPRHLVRRRGQEARLRCSPMKGHSHVYWYRQLPEEGLKFMVYLQKENIIDESGMPKERFSAEFPKEGPSILRIQQVVRGDSAAYFCASSPAGGSYEQYFGPGTRLTVT.

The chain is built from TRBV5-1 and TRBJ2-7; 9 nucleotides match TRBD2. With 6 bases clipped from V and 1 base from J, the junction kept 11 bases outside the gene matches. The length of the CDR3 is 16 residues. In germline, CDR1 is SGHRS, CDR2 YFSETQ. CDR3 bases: TGCGCCAGCAACGAGCTCGGCCTAGCGGGATCCTACGAGCAGTACTTC. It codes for CASNELGLAGSYEQYF.

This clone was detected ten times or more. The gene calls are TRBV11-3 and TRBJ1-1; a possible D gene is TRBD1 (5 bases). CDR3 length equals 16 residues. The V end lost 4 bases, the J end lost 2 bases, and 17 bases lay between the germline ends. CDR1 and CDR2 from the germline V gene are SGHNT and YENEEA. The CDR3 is CASSSGTVLGNTEAFF. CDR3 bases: TGTGCCAGCAGCTCCGGGACTGTTTTGGGAAACACTGAAGCTTTCTTT.

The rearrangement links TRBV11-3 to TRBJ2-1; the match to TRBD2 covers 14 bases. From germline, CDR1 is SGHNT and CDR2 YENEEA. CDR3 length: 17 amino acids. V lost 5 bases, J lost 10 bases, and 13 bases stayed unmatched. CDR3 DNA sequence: TGTGCCAGCAGCAAATTTCCGGGACTAGCGGGAGCGGGAGAGCAGTTCTTC. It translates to CASSKFPGLAGAGEQFF. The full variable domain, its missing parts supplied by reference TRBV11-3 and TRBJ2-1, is EAGVVQSPRYKIIEKKQPVAFWCNPISGHNTLYWYLQNLGQGPELLIRYENEEAVDDSQLPKDRFSAERLKGVDSTLKIQPAELGDSAVYLCASSKFPGLAGAGEQFFGPGTRLTVL.